The clone carrying this TCR beta chain has more than one count but fewer than ten. No antigen is known for it. Use of 60 Vbeta and 13 Jbeta primers characterized the PCR. Here immunoSEQ multiplex PCR was the method, and the copy in TCRdb shows in-frame clones only, minus some. The sample has tens of thousands of clones, 77% seen once; the top ten hold around 2.9%. The sample comes from a study of cytomegalovirus exposure and HLA in healthy donors. Overall study context: Earlier sequencing of 150 million to 200 million T cells yielded under 120 million unique TCR beta sequences. General observations from the study: It was only CMV serostatus that was available as immune exposure information. The authors considered a cluster of highly shared sequence variants likely to be a sequencing artifact.

The CDR3 length is 14 residues. Trimming pared 4 bases from V and 4 bases from J, leaving 11 bases between. CDR1 is MRHNA and CDR2 is SNTAGT in the germline V gene. The rearrangement uses TRBV6-4 and TRBJ1-5; D may be TRBD1 (5 bases). Sequenced sample: PBMCs. This receptor was identified in a middle-aged woman in good health and CMV-seropositive. The CDR3 nucleotides are TGTGCCAGCAGTGGGCAGGGCCCTAATCAGCCCCAGCATTTT. This encodes CASSGQGPNQPQHF.